These T cell receptor beta chains were read from a single sample in a study of regulatory T cells in long-lasting Graves disease. MiXCR, applied by TCRdb to the multiplex PCR reads, yields one record per CDR3 protein. The repertoire holds roughly 500,000 distinct CDR3 sequences, with roughly 13% as singletons. These same data were also listed under a study on T cells in Graves' hyperthyroidism and ophthalmopathy.

The sample consisted of peripheral blood mononuclear cells (PBMCs), taken at new diagnosis, from a patient treated with antithyroid drugs. The receptors come from a man younger than 45 with Graves disease. CDR3s include the opening cysteine and the closing phenylalanine or tryptophan. D genes are given only for firm matches. Not all rows give a size; the values are once, few, many and, for expanded clones, a class.

length,J,V,D,size,CDR3,DNA
15,TRBJ2-3,TRBV2,TRBD1,many,CATPPGQGVTDTQYF,TGTGCCACGCCACCGGGACAGGGGGTAACAGATACGCAGTATTTT
14,TRBJ1-1,TRBV15,.,many,CATSRDWGGTEAFF,TGTGCCACCAGCAGAGATTGGGGAGGCACTGAAGCTTTCTTT
14,TRBJ2-7,TRBV10-3,.,many,CAISESRDLNQQYF,TGTGCCATCAGTGAGTCCCGGGACTTAAACCAGCAGTACTTC
14,TRBJ2-7,TRBV3-1,TRBD2,many,CASNPGTTTYEQYF,TGTGCCAGCAACCCCGGGACTACGACCTACGAGCAGTACTTC
14,TRBJ2-7,TRBV20-1,TRBD2,many,CSARVAGEYYEQYF,TGCAGTGCTAGAGTAGCGGGAGAATATTACGAGCAGTACTTC
13,TRBJ1-6,TRBV5-6,TRBD1,many,CASSPGTGEPLHF,TGTGCCAGCAGCCCGGGGACAGGGGAGCCCCTCCACTTT
13,TRBJ2-7,TRBV12-3/TRBV12-4,.,many,CASSLTASYEQYF,TGTGCCAGCAGTCTGACTGCCAGCTACGAGCAGTACTTC
14,TRBJ2-7,TRBV5-1,.,many,CASSSRGIPYEQYF,TGCGCCAGCAGCTCTCGAGGAATTCCCTACGAGCAGTACTTC
13,TRBJ2-7,TRBV10-3,TRBD1,.,CAIRGQGSDEQYF,TGTGCCATCAGGGGACAGGGGTCGGACGAGCAGTACTTC
18,TRBJ2-1,TRBV11-2,.,.,CASSLDLIRSGKGGEQFF,TGTGCCAGCAGCTTAGATCTTATACGGAGCGGGAAAGGGGGTGAGCAGTTCTTC
15,TRBJ2-2,TRBV7-2,.,few,CASSLNLAVGRELFF,TGTGCCAGCAGCTTAAACTTAGCGGTCGGCCGGGAGCTGTTTTTT
13,TRBJ2-4,TRBV4-1,.,.,CASSQDIGRLQYF,TGCGCCAGCAGCCAAGATATAGGGCGACTTCAGTACTTC
15,TRBJ2-3,TRBV10-1,.,many,CASSEGAGGTDTQYF,TGCGCCAGCAGTGAGGGGGCAGGAGGCACAGATACGCAGTATTTT
16,TRBJ2-3,TRBV7-3,TRBD1,few,CASSPTGTGVSDTQYF,TGTGCCAGCAGCCCTACTGGGACAGGGGTCTCAGATACGCAGTATTTT
17,TRBJ1-2,TRBV29-1,TRBD1,many,CSADSGTGDTDNYGYTF,TGCAGCGCTGACTCCGGGACAGGGGACACGGACAACTATGGCTACACCTTC
18,TRBJ1-4,TRBV5-6,.,many,CASSLRPRGRSANEKLFF,TGTGCCAGCAGCTTGCGGCCGAGGGGCCGGTCAGCTAATGAAAAACTGTTTTTT
14,TRBJ2-1,TRBV19,TRBD1,many,CASTQGPLYNEQFF,TGTGCCAGTACACAGGGGCCTCTTTACAATGAGCAGTTCTTC
13,TRBJ2-7,TRBV12-3/TRBV12-4,.,few,CASTSAGVYEQYF,TGTGCCAGCACCTCAGCAGGGGTCTACGAGCAGTACTTC
11,TRBJ1-1,TRBV24-1,.,many,CAVGVGTEAFF,TGTGCCGTCGGGGTGGGGACTGAAGCTTTCTTT
16,TRBJ2-5,TRBV6-5,TRBD2,many,CASSYSAASGQETQYF,TGTGCCAGCAGTTACTCGGCGGCTAGCGGGCAAGAGACCCAGTACTTC
15,TRBJ1-1,TRBV11-2,.,few,CASSLVGGRGSEAFF,TGTGCCAGCAGCTTAGTAGGGGGGAGGGGAAGTGAAGCTTTCTTT
15,TRBJ1-5,TRBV19,.,few,CAGSMGQGGNQPQHF,TGTGCCGGTAGTATGGGGCAGGGTGGGAATCAGCCCCAGCATTTT
13,TRBJ2-1,TRBV7-9,.,many,CASSRRDYNEQFF,TGTGCCAGCAGCCGTCGGGACTACAATGAGCAGTTCTTC
14,TRBJ2-5,TRBV25-1,.,many,CASEPGVRRETQYF,TGTGCCAGCGAACCAGGGGTGCGACGGGAGACCCAGTACTTC
15,TRBJ1-1,TRBV11-2,.,many,CASSFMGRMNTEAFF,TGTGCCAGCAGCTTCATGGGACGAATGAACACTGAAGCTTTCTTT
13,TRBJ2-1,TRBV20-1,TRBD2,many,CSARGLAGAGQFF,TGCAGTGCAAGAGGACTAGCGGGAGCTGGGCAGTTCTTC
15,TRBJ2-1,TRBV3-1,.,many,CASSYDSPAGNEQFF,TGTGCCAGCAGCTACGACTCCCCGGCAGGCAATGAGCAGTTCTTC
12,TRBJ2-7,TRBV5-1,.,many,CASSKTYDEQYF,TGCGCCAGCAGCAAAACCTACGATGAGCAGTACTTC
15,TRBJ1-2,TRBV5-1,TRBD1,.,CTSSLTGTDFYGYTF,TGCACCAGCAGCTTGACGGGGACAGACTTCTATGGCTACACCTTC
15,TRBJ2-2,TRBV19,.,.,CASTIGWGNTGELFF,TGTGCCAGTACCATTGGTTGGGGGAACACCGGGGAGCTGTTTTTT
17,TRBJ2-6,TRBV7-9,.,.,CASSPGLLRPGANVLTF,TGTGCCAGCAGCCCAGGCCTGCTTAGGCCGGGGGCCAACGTCCTGACTTTC
16,TRBJ2-2,TRBV5-1,.,many,CASSLGGPSNTGELFF,TGCGCCAGCAGCTTGGGGGGGCCCTCGAACACCGGGGAGCTGTTTTTT
14,TRBJ2-1,TRBV12-3/TRBV12-4,.,many,CASSQEKWDNEQFF,TGTGCCAGCAGTCAAGAGAAATGGGACAATGAGCAGTTCTTC
16,TRBJ2-7,TRBV6-2/TRBV6-3,TRBD2,.,CASSFSGRAPLYEQYF,TGTGCCAGCAGTTTCAGCGGGAGGGCCCCTCTCTACGAGCAGTACTTC
15,TRBJ2-1,TRBV25-1,TRBD2,many,CASSDSGASYNEQFF,TGTGCCAGCAGTGATAGCGGGGCCTCTTACAATGAGCAGTTCTTC
13,TRBJ1-5,TRBV10-3,.,.,CATRLSRGQPQHF,TGTGCCACCCGACTCTCCAGAGGTCAGCCCCAGCATTTT
12,TRBJ2-7,TRBV28,.,many,CASSSSLQKQYF,TGTGCCAGCAGTTCAAGCCTACAAAAGCAGTACTTC